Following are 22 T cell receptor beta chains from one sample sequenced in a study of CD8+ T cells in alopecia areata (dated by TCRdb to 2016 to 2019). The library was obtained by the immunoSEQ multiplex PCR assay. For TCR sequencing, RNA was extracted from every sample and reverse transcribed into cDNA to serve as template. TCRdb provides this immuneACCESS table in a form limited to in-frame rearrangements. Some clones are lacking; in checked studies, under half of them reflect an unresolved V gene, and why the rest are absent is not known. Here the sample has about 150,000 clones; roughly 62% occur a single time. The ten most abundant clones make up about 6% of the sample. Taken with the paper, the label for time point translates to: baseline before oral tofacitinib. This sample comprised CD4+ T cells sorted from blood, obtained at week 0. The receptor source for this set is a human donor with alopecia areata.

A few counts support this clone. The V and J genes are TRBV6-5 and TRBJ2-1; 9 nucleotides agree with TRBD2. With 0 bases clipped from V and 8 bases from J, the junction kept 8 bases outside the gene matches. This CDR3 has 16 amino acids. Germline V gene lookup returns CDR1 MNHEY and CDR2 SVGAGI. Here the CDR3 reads CASSYSGLAGFDEQFF. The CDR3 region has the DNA TGTGCCAGCAGTTACTCGGGGCTAGCGGGGTTCGATGAGCAGTTCTTC.

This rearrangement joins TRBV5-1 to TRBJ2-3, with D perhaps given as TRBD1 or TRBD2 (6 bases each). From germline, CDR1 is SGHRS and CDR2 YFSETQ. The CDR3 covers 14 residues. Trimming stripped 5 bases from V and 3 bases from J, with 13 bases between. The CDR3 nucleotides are TGCGCCAGCAGGACGACAGGAGGGACAGATACGCAGTATTTT. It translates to CASRTTGGTDTQYF.

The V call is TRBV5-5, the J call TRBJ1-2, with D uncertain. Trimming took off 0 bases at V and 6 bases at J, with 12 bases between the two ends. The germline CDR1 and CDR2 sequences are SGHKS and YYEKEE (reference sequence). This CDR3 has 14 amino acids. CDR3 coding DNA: TGTGCCAGCAGCTTGGGACACGGCCTAAATGGCTACACCTTC. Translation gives CASSLGHGLNGYTF.

The CDR3: CASSQEHRQNTEAFF. DNA for the CDR3: TGTGCCAGCAGCCAAGAGCACAGGCAGAACACTGAAGCTTTCTTT. J is TRBJ1-1 and V is TRBV4-2; D possibly corresponds to TRBD1 (5 bases). The length of the CDR3 is 15 residues. The germline V gene has CDR1 LGHNA and CDR2 YNFKEQ. The ends were cut back, 0 bases at V and 1 base at J, with 9 bases in the middle.

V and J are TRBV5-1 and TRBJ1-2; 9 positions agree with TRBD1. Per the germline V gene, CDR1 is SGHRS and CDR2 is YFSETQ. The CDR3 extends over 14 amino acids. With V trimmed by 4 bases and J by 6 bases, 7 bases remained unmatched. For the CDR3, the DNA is TGCGCCAGCAGCATCGGACAGGGGATAGATGGCTACACCTTC. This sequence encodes CASSIGQGIDGYTF.

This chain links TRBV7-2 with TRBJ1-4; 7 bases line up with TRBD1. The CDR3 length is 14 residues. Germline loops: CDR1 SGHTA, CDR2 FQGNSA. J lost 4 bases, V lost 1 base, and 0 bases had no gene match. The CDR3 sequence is CASSLDRGNEKLFF. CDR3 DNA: TGTGCCAGCAGCTTAGACAGGGGTAATGAAAAACTGTTTTTT.

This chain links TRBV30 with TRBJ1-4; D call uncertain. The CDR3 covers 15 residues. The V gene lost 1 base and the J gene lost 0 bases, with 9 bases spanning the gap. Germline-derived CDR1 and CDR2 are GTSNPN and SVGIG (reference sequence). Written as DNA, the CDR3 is TGTGCCTGGAGTGGTATTATCGCAACTAATGAAAAACTGTTTTTT. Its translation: CAWSGIIATNEKLFF.

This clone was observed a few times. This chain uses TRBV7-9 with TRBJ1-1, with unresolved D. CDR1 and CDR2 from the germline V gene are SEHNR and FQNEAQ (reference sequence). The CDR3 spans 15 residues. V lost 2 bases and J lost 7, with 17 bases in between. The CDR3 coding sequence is TGTGCCAGCAGCTTAAGCCGGGGAATGATAGGTGAAGCTTTCTTT. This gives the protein CASSLSRGMIGEAFF. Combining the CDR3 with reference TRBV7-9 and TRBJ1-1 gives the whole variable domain DTGVSQNPRHKITKRGQNVTFRCDPISEHNRLYWYRQTLGQGPEFLTYFQNEAQLEKSRLLSDRFSAERPKGSFSTLEIQRTEQGDSAMYLCASSLSRGMIGEAFFGQGTRLTVV.

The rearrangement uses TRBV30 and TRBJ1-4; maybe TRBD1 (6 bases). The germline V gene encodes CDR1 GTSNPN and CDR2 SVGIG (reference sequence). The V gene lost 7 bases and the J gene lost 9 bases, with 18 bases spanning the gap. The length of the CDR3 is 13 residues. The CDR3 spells CASEGGALKKLFF. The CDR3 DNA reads TGTGCCTCCGAGGGGGGAGCTCTGAAAAAACTGTTTTTT.

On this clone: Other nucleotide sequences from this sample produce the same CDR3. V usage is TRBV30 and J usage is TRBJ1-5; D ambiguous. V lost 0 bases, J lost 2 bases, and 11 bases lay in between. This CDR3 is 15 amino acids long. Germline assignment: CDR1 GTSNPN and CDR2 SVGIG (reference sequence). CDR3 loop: CAWSVRGGGNQPQHF. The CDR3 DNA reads TGTGCCTGGAGTGTTCGGGGAGGAGGCAATCAGCCCCAGCATTTT. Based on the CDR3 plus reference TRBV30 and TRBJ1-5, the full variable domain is SQTIHQWPATLVQPVGSPLSLECTVEGTSNPNLYWYRQAAGRGLQLLFYSVGIGQISSEVPQNLSASRPQDRQFILSSKKLLLSDSGFYLCAWSVRGGGNQPQHFGDGTRLSIL.

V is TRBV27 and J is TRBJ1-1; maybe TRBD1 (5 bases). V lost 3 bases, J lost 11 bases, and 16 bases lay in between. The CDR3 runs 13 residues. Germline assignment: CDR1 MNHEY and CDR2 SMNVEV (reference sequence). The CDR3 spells CASSFGAPPTAFF. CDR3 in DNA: TGTGCCAGCAGTTTCGGGGCCCCCCCTACGGCTTTCTTT.

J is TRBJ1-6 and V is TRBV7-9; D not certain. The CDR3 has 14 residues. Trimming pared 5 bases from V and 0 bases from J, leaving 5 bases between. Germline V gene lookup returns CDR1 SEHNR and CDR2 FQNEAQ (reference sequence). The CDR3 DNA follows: TGTGCCAGCAGCCTCAGCTCCTATAATTCACCCCTCCACTTT. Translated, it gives CASSLSSYNSPLHF.

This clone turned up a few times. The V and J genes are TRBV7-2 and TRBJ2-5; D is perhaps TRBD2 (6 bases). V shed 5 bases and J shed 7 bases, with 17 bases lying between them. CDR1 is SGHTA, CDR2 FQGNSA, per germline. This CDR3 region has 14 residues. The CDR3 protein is CASSNWTPGGTQYF. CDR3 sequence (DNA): TGTGCCAGCAGCAACTGGACACCCGGGGGGACCCAGTACTTC.

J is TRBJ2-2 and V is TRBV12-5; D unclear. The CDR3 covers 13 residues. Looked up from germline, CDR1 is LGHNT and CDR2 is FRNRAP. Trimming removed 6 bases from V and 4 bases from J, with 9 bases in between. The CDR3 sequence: CASGLRPTGELFF. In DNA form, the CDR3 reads TGTGCTAGTGGGCTTCGCCCCACCGGGGAGCTGTTTTTT.

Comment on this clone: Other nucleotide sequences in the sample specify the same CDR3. CDR3 in amino acids: CASSLAGYGYTF. The CDR3 nucleotides read TGTGCCAGCAGTTTGGCGGGATATGGCTACACCTTC. The genes are TRBV27 and TRBJ1-2; no definite D call. Germline V gives CDR1 MNHEY, CDR2 SMNVEV (reference sequence). The V and J ends lost 3 bases and 5 bases respectively, with 7 bases between them. The CDR3 extends over 12 amino acids.

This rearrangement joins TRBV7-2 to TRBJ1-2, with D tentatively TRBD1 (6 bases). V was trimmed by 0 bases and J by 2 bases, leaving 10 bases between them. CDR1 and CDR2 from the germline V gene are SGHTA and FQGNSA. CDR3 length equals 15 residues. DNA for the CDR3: TGTGCCAGCAGCTTAGCAATCGGACAGAACTATGGCTACACCTTC. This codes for CASSLAIGQNYGYTF. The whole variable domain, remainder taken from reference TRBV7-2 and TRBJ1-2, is GAGVSQSPSNKVTEKGKDVELRCDPISGHTALYWYRQSLGQGLEFLIYFQGNSAPDKSGLPSDRFSAERTGGSVSTLTIQRTQQEDSAVYLCASSLAIGQNYGYTFGSGTRLTVV.

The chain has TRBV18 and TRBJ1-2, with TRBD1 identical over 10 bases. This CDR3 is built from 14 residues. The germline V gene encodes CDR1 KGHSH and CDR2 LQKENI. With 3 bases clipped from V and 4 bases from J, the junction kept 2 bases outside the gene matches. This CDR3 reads CASSPGQGSYGYTF. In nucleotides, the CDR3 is TGTGCCAGCTCACCGGGACAGGGGTCCTATGGCTACACCTTC.

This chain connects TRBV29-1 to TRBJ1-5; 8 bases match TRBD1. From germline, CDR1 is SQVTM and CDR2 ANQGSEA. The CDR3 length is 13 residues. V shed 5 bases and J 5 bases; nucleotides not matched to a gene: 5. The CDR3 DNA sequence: TGCAGCGTTAGGGGACAGGTTGATCAGCCCCAGCATTTT. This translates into CSVRGQVDQPQHF.

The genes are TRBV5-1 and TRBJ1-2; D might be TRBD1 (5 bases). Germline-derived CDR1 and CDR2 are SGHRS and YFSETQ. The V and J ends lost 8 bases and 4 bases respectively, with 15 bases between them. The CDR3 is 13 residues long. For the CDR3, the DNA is TGCGCCAGTACCCAGGGTGACAGCTATGGCTACACCTTC. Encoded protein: CASTQGDSYGYTF.

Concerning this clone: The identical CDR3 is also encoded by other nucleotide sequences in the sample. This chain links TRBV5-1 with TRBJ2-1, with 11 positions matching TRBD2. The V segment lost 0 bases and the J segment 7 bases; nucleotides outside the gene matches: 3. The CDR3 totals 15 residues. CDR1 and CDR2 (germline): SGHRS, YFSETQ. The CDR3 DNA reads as TGCGCCAGCAGCTTGGGTCTAGCGGGGGGAAATGAGCAGTTCTTC. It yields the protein CASSLGLAGGNEQFF.

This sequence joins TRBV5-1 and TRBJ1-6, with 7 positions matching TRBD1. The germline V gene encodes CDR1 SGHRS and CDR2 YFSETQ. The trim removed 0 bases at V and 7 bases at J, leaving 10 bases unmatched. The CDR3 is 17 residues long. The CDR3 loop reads CASSLETGTPMNSPLHF. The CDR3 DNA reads TGCGCCAGCAGCTTGGAGACAGGGACGCCTATGAATTCACCCCTCCACTTT.

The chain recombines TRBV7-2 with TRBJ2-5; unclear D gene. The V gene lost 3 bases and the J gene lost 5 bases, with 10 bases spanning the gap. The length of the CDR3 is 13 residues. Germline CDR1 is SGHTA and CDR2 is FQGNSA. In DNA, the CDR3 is TGTGCCAGCAGCTTTCAATCGTCCGAGACCCAGTACTTC. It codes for CASSFQSSETQYF.